The rows below give T cell receptor beta chains drawn from one sample of a study of beta chain features in type 1 diabetes. The table came from immunoSEQ multiplex PCR; TCRdb's copy has only in-frame clones and leaves some out. The table lists about 470,000 clones, 30% of them singletons. The specimen sequenced was naive CD4+ T cells from blood. The receptors were gathered from a man between 18 and 29 years old in good health. The CDR3 runs from the conserved cysteine through the conserved F or W. A D gene is named only where the DNA matches it firmly. For some rows the clone size is stated as once, few or many, or as a class when expanded; others skip it.

CDR3 | DNA | J | D | V | size
CAWNRDRGGTEAFF | TGTGCCTGGAATAGGGACAGGGGAGGCACTGAAGCTTTCTTT | TRBJ1-1 | TRBD1 | TRBV30 | once
CAWTKGQMNTEAFF | TGTGCCTGGACGAAGGGACAGATGAACACTGAAGCTTTCTTT | TRBJ1-1 | TRBD1 | TRBV30 | .
CASSPRRGTSSYEQYF | TGTGCCAGCAGCCCGAGAAGAGGTACCAGCTCCTACGAGCAGTACTTC | TRBJ2-7 | . | TRBV11-2 | .
CASNIGLAGEGWVF | TGTGCCAGCAACATCGGACTAGCGGGAGAGGGATGGGTCTTC | TRBJ2-1 | TRBD2 | TRBV28 | few
CSVEDQGIEQFF | TGCAGCGTTGAAGATCAAGGGATTGAGCAGTTCTTC | TRBJ2-1 | . | TRBV29-1 | few
CASSPFPGGRVEQYF | TGTGCCAGCAGCCCATTCCCCGGTGGAAGGGTCGAGCAGTACTTC | TRBJ2-7 | . | TRBV9 | .
CASGDPLSYEQYF | TGTGCCAGCGGGGACCCTTTATCCTACGAGCAGTACTTC | TRBJ2-7 | . | TRBV10-3 | .
CASSLGTGADTQYF | TGCGCCAGCAGCTTGGGGACAGGGGCAGATACGCAGTATTTT | TRBJ2-3 | TRBD1 | TRBV5-1 | .
CASSSRLADSYNEQFF | TGTGCCAGCAGCTCACGACTAGCGGACTCCTACAATGAGCAGTTCTTC | TRBJ2-1 | TRBD2 | TRBV5-4 | .
CASSWGNPGEFF | TGTGCCAGCAGCTGGGGGAACCCGGGTGAGTTCTTC | TRBJ2-1 | . | TRBV7-9 | few
CASSPGAVTGGPIFF | TGCGCCAGCAGCCCTGGTGCCGTAACGGGAGGGCCGATATTCTTC | TRBJ2-1 | TRBD2 | TRBV5-1 | .
CASSDRLTDTQYF | TGTGCCAGCAGTGACCGACTCACAGATACGCAGTATTTT | TRBJ2-3 | . | TRBV2 | .
CASSQTGNEQFF | TGTGCCAGCAGCCAGACAGGGAACGAGCAGTTCTTC | TRBJ2-1 | TRBD1 | TRBV28 | few
CAGRGNTEAFF | TGTGCCGGCCGGGGGAACACTGAAGCTTTCTTT | TRBJ1-1 | . | TRBV7-9 | .
CAWSPGHGVGRGSYEQYF | TGTGCCTGGAGCCCCGGACACGGGGTCGGGAGAGGCTCCTACGAGCAGTACTTC | TRBJ2-7 | . | TRBV30 | .
CASSVARNNEQFF | TGTGCCAGCAGCGTCGCTAGAAACAATGAGCAGTTCTTC | TRBJ2-1 | . | TRBV9 | few
CASSLDPAEKLFF | TGCGCCAGCAGCTTGGACCCGGCGGAAAAACTGTTTTTT | TRBJ1-4 | . | TRBV5-1 | .
CASSLGNEQFF | TGTGCCAGCAGCTTGGGCAATGAGCAGTTCTTC | TRBJ2-1 | . | TRBV11-1 | .
CAWSVGTRDQPQHF | TGTGCCTGGAGTGTCGGAACCCGCGATCAGCCCCAGCATTTT | TRBJ1-5 | . | TRBV30 | .
CATSRLWGTGSPEQYF | TGTGCCACCAGCAGACTGTGGGGGACAGGGTCGCCCGAGCAGTACTTC | TRBJ2-7 | TRBD1 | TRBV15 | few
CASSEGIEQYF | TGTGCCAGCAGTGAAGGTATCGAGCAGTACTTC | TRBJ2-7 | . | TRBV25-1 | few
CASSGGLRTDTQYF | TGTGCCAGCAGCGGGGGACTTCGCACAGATACGCAGTATTTT | TRBJ2-3 | . | TRBV5-6 | few
CAWSVRVTETQYF | TGTGCCTGGAGTGTACGAGTCACGGAGACCCAGTACTTC | TRBJ2-5 | . | TRBV30 | .
CASSLGSGRYTGELFF | TGTGCCAGCAGCTTAGGTTCCGGGAGGTACACCGGGGAGCTGTTTTTT | TRBJ2-2 | TRBD2 | TRBV7-2 | .
CASSTGDYPGGNEQFF | TGTGCCAGTAGTACGGGGGACTACCCAGGAGGCAATGAGCAGTTCTTC | TRBJ2-1 | TRBD2 | TRBV19 | few
CASSLEGSGANVLTF | TGTGCCAGCAGCCTCGAAGGCTCTGGGGCCAACGTCCTGACTTTC | TRBJ2-6 | . | TRBV9 | .
CSVAGLSYNEQFF | TGCAGCGTCGCGGGACTCTCCTACAATGAGCAGTTCTTC | TRBJ2-1 | . | TRBV29-1 | few
CAWSPERTQPQHF | TGTGCCTGGAGCCCGGAAAGGACTCAGCCCCAGCATTTT | TRBJ1-5 | . | TRBV30 | once
CASTTGTGASGELFF | TGTGCCAGCACTACCGGGACAGGGGCCTCCGGGGAGCTGTTTTTT | TRBJ2-2 | TRBD1 | TRBV7-9 | .
CASGGQGQETQYF | TGTGCCAGCGGAGGACAGGGACAAGAGACCCAGTACTTC | TRBJ2-5 | TRBD1 | TRBV2 | .
CSARQGGTQYF | TGCAGTGCTAGACAGGGGGGGACCCAGTACTTC | TRBJ2-5 | . | TRBV20-1 | .
CAWTTRGTGELFF | TGTGCCTGGACAACACGGGGAACCGGGGAGCTGTTTTTT | TRBJ2-2 | . | TRBV30 | .
CASSLIGKTNTEAFF | TGTGCCAGCTCACTGATAGGGAAAACTAACACTGAAGCTTTCTTT | TRBJ1-1 | . | TRBV18 | .
CASSPRRVTEAFF | TGTGCCAGCAGCCCCCGCAGGGTTACTGAAGCTTTCTTT | TRBJ1-1 | . | TRBV7-9 | few
CASSLAASYEQYF | TGTGCCAGCAGCTTAGCGGCATCCTACGAGCAGTACTTC | TRBJ2-7 | . | TRBV7-7 | .
CSGGRGDEQYF | TGCAGCGGGGGTAGGGGGGACGAGCAGTACTTC | TRBJ2-7 | . | TRBV29-1 | .
CASSLVGGRAFF | TGTGCCAGCAGTTTGGTGGGCGGCAGGGCCTTCTTC | TRBJ2-7 | . | TRBV28 | .
CATRRVTNEKLFF | TGTGCCACCAGAAGGGTCACTAATGAAAAACTGTTTTTT | TRBJ1-4 | . | TRBV15 | .
CASSEVGGSNQPQHF | TGTGCCAGCAGTGAAGTCGGGGGGTCCAATCAGCCCCAGCATTTT | TRBJ1-5 | . | TRBV2 | .
CAISEARGPQETQYF | TGTGCCATCAGTGAGGCTCGGGGACCCCAAGAGACCCAGTACTTC | TRBJ2-5 | . | TRBV10-3 | .
CASSDASGSSYEQYF | TGTGCCAGCAGTGACGCTAGCGGGAGTTCCTACGAGCAGTACTTC | TRBJ2-7 | TRBD2 | TRBV25-1 | .
CAWSSGQETNEQFF | TGTGCCTGGAGTTCGGGGCAGGAGACGAATGAGCAGTTCTTC | TRBJ2-1 | . | TRBV30 | .
CASSLLGAGANVLTF | TGTGCCAGCAGTTTATTAGGGGCTGGGGCCAACGTCCTGACTTTC | TRBJ2-6 | . | TRBV28 | few
CSVGGYTF | TGCAGCGTTGGAGGCTACACCTTC | TRBJ1-2 | . | TRBV29-1 | .
CASSQDRSRGYTF | TGTGCCAGCAGCCAAGACAGGAGCCGCGGCTACACCTTC | TRBJ1-2 | . | TRBV14 | once
CAWTLRTGFGYTF | TGTGCCTGGACCCTTAGGACAGGGTTTGGCTACACCTTC | TRBJ1-2 | TRBD1 | TRBV30 | .
CASSPTDRISYEQYF | TGTGCCAGCTCACCGACCGACAGGATCTCCTACGAGCAGTACTTC | TRBJ2-7 | . | TRBV18 | .
CASSQDGAGGSYNEQFF | TGTGCCAGCAGCCAAGATGGCGCGGGAGGGTCCTACAATGAGCAGTTCTTC | TRBJ2-1 | TRBD2 | TRBV4-2 | .
CASSVVGENTGELFF | TGTGCCAGCAGCGTAGTGGGAGAGAACACCGGGGAGCTGTTTTTT | TRBJ2-2 | . | TRBV9 | .
CATRRTAFLEQYF | TGTGCCACCCGCCGGACAGCGTTCCTCGAGCAGTACTTC | TRBJ2-7 | . | TRBV27 | .
CASSATGPGNTIYF | TGTGCCAGCAGCGCGACAGGCCCTGGAAACACCATATATTTT | TRBJ1-3 | . | TRBV9 | .
CASSPLYNEQFF | TGTGCCAGCAGTCCCTTATACAATGAGCAGTTCTTC | TRBJ2-1 | . | TRBV28 | .
CAWSRLGFSGEKLFF | TGTGCCTGGAGTCGTCTGGGATTCAGTGGCGAAAAACTGTTTTTT | TRBJ1-4 | . | TRBV30 | .
CSGKPSGSPDTQYF | TGCAGCGGGAAGCCTAGCGGGAGCCCAGATACGCAGTATTTT | TRBJ2-3 | TRBD2 | TRBV29-1 | few
CASSQKDRGSHNEQFF | TGTGCCAGCAGCCAGAAGGACAGGGGGTCCCACAATGAGCAGTTCTTC | TRBJ2-1 | TRBD1 | TRBV13 | .